The 23 T cell receptor beta chains reported below all come from one sample, sequenced in a study of control samples from healthy donors and cancer patients. Measured with immunoSEQ multiplex PCR; TCRdb has only the in-frame clones, and not every one. Here the sample spans about 54,000 clones, approximately 96% being singletons. Sequenced: blood. Source of these receptors: a woman aged 25 to 45 in good health.

The chain carries TRBV11-3 and TRBJ2-1, with TRBD2 identical over 8 bases. Germline CDR1 SGHNT, CDR2 YENEEA. Trimming at V came to 1 base and at J to 8 bases, leaving 13 bases not matched to a gene. The CDR3 sequence is 17 residues long. The CDR3 loop is CASSLGVGGGLDHEQFF. CDR3 nucleotide sequence: TGTGCCAGCAGCTTAGGTGTTGGTGGGGGACTAGACCATGAGCAGTTCTTC.

A single count supports this clone. The genes are TRBV28 and TRBJ2-7; D not certain. The V gene lost 4 bases and the J gene lost 5 bases, with 21 bases spanning the gap. The CDR3 is 16 amino acids. The germline V gene encodes CDR1 MDHEN and CDR2 SYDVKM. The chain's CDR3 is CASSSSYPQIGHEQYF. The CDR3 DNA reads TGTGCCAGCAGTTCATCTTACCCCCAAATCGGCCACGAGCAGTACTTC.

V and J are TRBV28 and TRBJ1-5; maybe TRBD1 (6 bases). The germline V gene has CDR1 MDHEN and CDR2 SYDVKM. The CDR3 spans 13 residues. Deletions cut 1 base from V and 6 bases from J, with 7 bases between. The DNA of the CDR3 is TGTGCCAGCAGTTTATTCAGGGGTCAGCCCCAGCATTTT. Protein sequence: CASSLFRGQPQHF.

Only a few counts were recorded for this clone. The chain recombines TRBV29-1 with TRBJ1-3; D is unclear. From germline, CDR1 is SQVTM and CDR2 ANQGSEA. The V and J ends lost 3 bases and 3 bases respectively, with 9 bases between them. This CDR3 is built from 13 residues. The CDR3 bases are TGCAGCGTTGATGTGGGTGGTGGAAACACCATATATTTT. Residues: CSVDVGGGNTIYF.

The V gene is TRBV27, the J gene TRBJ1-5; weak D call: TRBD1 (5 bases). With 6 bases removed from V and 2 bases from J, the gap between germline ends came to 20 bases. Per germline, CDR1 MNHEY and CDR2 SMNVEV (reference sequence). This CDR3 has 17 amino acids. CDR3 DNA: TGTGCCAGCAGACTCGTTGGGGGAGGCCAGGGCAATCAGCCCCAGCATTTT. This encodes CASRLVGGGQGNQPQHF.

The chain employs TRBV28 and TRBJ1-2; 7 bases map to TRBD1. Per germline, CDR1 MDHEN and CDR2 SYDVKM. Trimming removed 4 bases from V and 0 bases from J; junction bases left unmatched: 2. This CDR3 is 14 amino acids long. The CDR3 spells CASSSGTANYGYTF. As DNA, the CDR3 is TGTGCCAGCAGTTCCGGGACAGCTAACTATGGCTACACCTTC.

This sequence joins TRBV18 and TRBJ2-1, with 7 bases identical to TRBD1. The CDR3 totals 15 residues. Germline assignment: CDR1 KGHSH and CDR2 LQKENI. V dropped 2 bases and J dropped 5; count of bases not matched to a gene: 6. The CDR3 DNA is TGTGCCAGCTCACCAACTCAGACAGGGAACAATGAGCAGTTCTTC. It encodes CASSPTQTGNNEQFF. Full variable domain (outside the CDR3, taken from reference TRBV18 and TRBJ2-1): NAGVMQNPRHLVRRRGQEARLRCSPMKGHSHVYWYRQLPEEGLKFMVYLQKENIIDESGMPKERFSAEFPKEGPSILRIQQVVRGDSAAYFCASSPTQTGNNEQFFGPGTRLTVL.

The gene calls are TRBV24-1 and TRBJ2-5; the D is unclear. This CDR3 is built from 13 residues. V was clipped by 6 bases and J by 4 bases, with 11 bases between them. Germline loops: CDR1 KGHDR, CDR2 SFDVKD. The CDR3 nucleotides read TGTGCCACCAGTCGCGTGGGCTCAGAGACCCAGTACTTC. This sequence encodes CATSRVGSETQYF.

In this sample, this clone turned up once. V is TRBV20-1 and J is TRBJ2-1; D gene ambiguous. The CDR3 spans 15 residues. Trimming left V 3 bases short and J 8 bases short, with 20 bases between. CDR1 is DFQATT and CDR2 is SNEGSKA in the germline V gene (reference sequence). In DNA, the CDR3 is TGCAGTGCTAGTACTCGGACCCCCTCGAGCTATGAGCAGTTCTTC. Encoded protein: CSASTRTPSSYEQFF.

The CDR3 region is CASSFWGAANEKLFF. The CDR3, as DNA: TGTGCCAGCAGTTTTTGGGGGGCAGCTAATGAAAAACTGTTTTTT. The V call is TRBV6-5, the J call TRBJ1-4; TRBD1 might be the D (6 bases). Trimming took off 4 bases at V and 3 bases at J, with 12 bases between the two ends. The CDR3 sequence is 15 residues long. The germline CDR1 and CDR2 sequences are MNHEY and SVGAGI.

The chain carries TRBV28 and TRBJ1-2; 8 nucleotides match TRBD1. CDR3 size: 13 residues. Per germline, CDR1 MDHEN and CDR2 SYDVKM. The junction had 7 bases not matched to a gene; V was cut back by 6 bases and J by 7 bases. In DNA, the CDR3 is TGTGCCAGCAGAGAAGACAGGGGATTTGGCTACACCTTC. Translating it yields CASREDRGFGYTF.

The CDR3 protein is CASSKLQGIETQYF. The CDR3 DNA is TGTGCCAGCAGCAAACTGCAGGGGATAGAGACCCAGTACTTC. This chain joins TRBV7-8 and TRBJ2-5, with D perhaps matching TRBD1 (6 bases). Trimming cost V 5 bases and J 4 bases, with 14 bases left between them. This CDR3 spans 14 amino acids. The germline V gene encodes CDR1 SGHVS and CDR2 FQNEAQ. The entire variable domain, with the rest obtained from reference TRBV7-8 and TRBJ2-5, is as follows: GAGVSQSPRYKVAKRGQDVALRCDPISGHVSLFWYQQALGQGPEFLTYFQNEAQLDKSGLPSDRFFAERPEGSVSTLKIQRTQQEDSAVYLCASSKLQGIETQYFGPGTRLLVL.

The J gene is TRBJ1-1, the V gene TRBV3-1 (or the pseudogene TRBV3-2); TRBD1 might be the D (6 bases). V lost 4 bases and J lost 0, with 15 bases in between. Germline V gives CDR1 LGHDT, CDR2 YNNKEL (reference sequence). This CDR3 spans 16 amino acids. In nucleotides, the CDR3 is TGTGCCAGCAGCCGAAGGGGGGGGCGTATGAACACTGAAGCTTTCTTT. It specifies CASSRRGGRMNTEAFF.

This chain connects TRBV7-9 to TRBJ1-1; D uncertain. This CDR3 is built from 15 residues. V lost 1 base and J 0 bases, leaving 9 bases between the germline ends. CDR1 and CDR2 (germline): SEHNR, FQNEAQ (reference sequence). For the CDR3, the DNA is TGTGCCAGCAGCTTAGTCGAGGGCATGAACACTGAAGCTTTCTTT. The encoded protein is CASSLVEGMNTEAFF. The full variable domain, rest sourced from reference TRBV7-9 and TRBJ1-1, is DTGVSQNPRHKITKRGQNVTFRCDPISEHNRLYWYRQTLGQGPEFLTYFQNEAQLEKSRLLSDRFSAERPKGSFSTLEIQRTEQGDSAMYLCASSLVEGMNTEAFFGQGTRLTVV.

The V call is TRBV5-4, the J call TRBJ1-1, with D possibly matching TRBD1 (5 bases). V shed 4 bases and J shed 4 bases, with 8 bases lying between them. Germline V CDR1 and CDR2: SGHNT, YYREEE (reference sequence). The CDR3 contains 12 residues. The CDR3 reads CASSGGLTEAFF. The CDR3, as DNA: TGTGCCAGCAGCGGGGGTCTCACTGAAGCTTTCTTT.

The chain has TRBV9 and TRBJ2-5; 10 bases match TRBD2. The trim removed 3 bases at V and 2 bases at J, leaving 7 bases unmatched. This CDR3 has 16 residues. Germline V gene lookup returns CDR1 SGDLS and CDR2 YYNGEE. CDR3 sequence: CASSGPGLAKQETQYF. CDR3 DNA: TGTGCCAGCAGCGGTCCGGGACTAGCGAAACAAGAGACCCAGTACTTC.

V is TRBV28 and J is TRBJ2-1; 8 bases align to TRBD2. Germline V gene lookup returns CDR1 MDHEN and CDR2 SYDVKM. V shed 9 bases and J 7 bases; nucleotides not matched to a gene: 11. The CDR3 covers 14 residues. CDR3 bases: TGTGCCAGTCGAACTAGCGGCAGAGGTAATGAGCAGTTCTTC. Translated, it gives CASRTSGRGNEQFF.

This chain connects TRBV15 to TRBJ2-7; 9 bases fit TRBD1. This CDR3 is built from 14 residues. V was pared by 1 base and J by 4 bases, with 2 bases of the junction left unmatched. Germline lookup yields CDR1 LNHNV and CDR2 YYDKDF (reference sequence). CDR3 sequence: CATSRVGTGYEQYF. The CDR3 bases are TGTGCCACCAGCAGAGTAGGGACAGGGTACGAGCAGTACTTC.

The rearrangement links TRBV18 to TRBJ1-6; D ambiguous. Trimming cost V 6 bases and J 0 bases, with 12 bases left between them. This CDR3 is built from 16 residues. CDR1 KGHSH and CDR2 LQKENI come from the germline V gene. DNA of the CDR3: TGTGCCAGCTCGCGAGGACCGAGCTCCTATAATTCACCCCTCCACTTT. Translation: CASSRGPSSYNSPLHF.

The genes are TRBV28 and TRBJ1-6, with D possibly being TRBD1 (5 bases). The germline V gene has CDR1 MDHEN and CDR2 SYDVKM. The CDR3 contains 15 residues. Trimming removed 6 bases from V and 10 bases from J, with 19 bases in between. CDR3 nucleotide sequence: TGTGCCAGCAGGGCGACGGGGGGGAGATGGTCACCCCTCCACTTT. Amino acids: CASRATGGRWSPLHF. Using reference TRBV28 and TRBJ1-6 for the parts outside the CDR3, the full variable domain is DVKVTQSSRYLVKRTGEKVFLECVQDMDHENMFWYRQDPGLGLRLIYFSYDVKMKEKGDIPEGYSVSREKKERFSLILESASTNQTSMYLCASRATGGRWSPLHFGNGTRLTVT.

This chain uses TRBV5-6 with TRBJ1-1, with 7 bases lining up with TRBD1. V dropped 0 bases and J dropped 1; count of bases not matched to a gene: 0. Germline values: CDR1 SGHDT, CDR2 YYEEEE. CDR3 length equals 14 residues. This CDR3 is CASSLDRGNTEAFF. Here the CDR3 DNA reads TGTGCCAGCAGCTTGGACAGGGGGAACACTGAAGCTTTCTTT. The variable domain in full, completed from reference TRBV5-6 and TRBJ1-1, reads DAGVTQSPTHLIKTRGQQVTLRCSPKSGHDTVSWYQQALGQGPQFIFQYYEEEERQRGNFPDRFSGHQFPNYSSELNVNALLLGDSALYLCASSLDRGNTEAFFGQGTRLTVV.

The gene calls are TRBV6-1 and TRBJ2-7; the match to TRBD2 covers 12 bases. V gave up 0 bases and J gave up 1 base; unmatched junction bases: 19. The CDR3 sequence is 22 residues long. CDR1 and CDR2 from the germline V gene are MNHNS and SASEGT. The chain's CDR3 is CASSEALRLAGGVVPFSYEQYF. In nucleotides, the CDR3 is TGTGCCAGCAGTGAAGCGCTTCGGCTAGCGGGAGGGGTCGTCCCCTTTTCCTACGAGCAGTACTTC.

This clone was seen just once. The chain uses TRBV20-1 and TRBJ1-2; no reliable D call. The length of the CDR3 is 10 residues. The V gene's germline CDR1 is DFQATT and CDR2 SNEGSKA (reference sequence). Trimming took 2 bases from V and 7 from J, leaving 5 bases between them. The CDR3 reads CSARYVGYTF. The CDR3 DNA reads as TGCAGTGCTAGATACGTTGGCTACACCTTC.